What follows are 7 T cell receptor beta chains derived from one specimen sequenced in a study of cytomegalovirus exposure and HLA in healthy donors. Some clones are missing from TCRdb's copy, which holds only in-frame ones; the method was immunoSEQ multiplex PCR. The data hold 50,000 to 65,000 clones, with 95% observed a single time. Sequenced material: PBMCs. These receptors originate from a woman between 18 and 29 years old in good health and CMV-seropositive.

This chain joins TRBV19 and TRBJ1-2; D gene ambiguous. Deletions cut 3 bases from V and 7 bases from J, with 12 bases between. Looked up from germline, CDR1 is LNHDA and CDR2 is SQIVND (reference sequence). The length of the CDR3 is 13 residues. CDR3 sequence reads: CASSIVSVGGYTF. CDR3 nucleotides: TGTGCCAGTAGTATCGTGAGCGTCGGTGGCTACACCTTC.

The rearrangement uses TRBV19 and TRBJ1-2, with TRBD1 matching over 12 bases. The length of the CDR3 is 14 residues. Germline V gene data show CDR1 as LNHDA and CDR2 as SQIVND (reference sequence). The trim removed 10 bases at V and 4 bases at J, leaving 7 bases unmatched. The CDR3 loop reads CATTGTGGGYGYTF. The CDR3 bases are TGTGCCACCACCGGGACAGGGGGCGGCTATGGCTACACCTTC.

The rearrangement links TRBV5-4 to TRBJ2-3; TRBD2 might be the D (5 bases). V lost 4 bases, J lost 7 bases, and 22 bases lay in between. The CDR3 is 16 amino acids. Germline V lookup: CDR1 SGHNT, CDR2 YYREEE (reference sequence). The DNA of the CDR3 is TGTGCCAGCAGCATCCCGGGCGGGCGGCCCGGGAATACGCAGTATTTT. This encodes CASSIPGGRPGNTQYF.

The rearrangement links TRBV5-1 to TRBJ2-7, with a tentative D call TRBD2 (7 bases). This CDR3 is 16 amino acids long. The V gene's germline CDR1 is SGHRS and CDR2 YFSETQ. With 3 bases removed from V and 0 bases from J, the gap between germline ends came to 16 bases. In nucleotides, the CDR3 is TGCGCCAGCAGCTCGGGGGGCGGGAGAATCTCCTACGAGCAGTACTTC. The encoded protein is CASSSGGGRISYEQYF. Full variable domain (missing parts from reference TRBV5-1 and TRBJ2-7): KAGVTQTPRYLIKTRGQQVTLSCSPISGHRSVSWYQQTPGQGLQFLFEYFSETQRNKGNFPGRFSGRQFSNSRSEMNVSTLELGDSALYLCASSSGGGRISYEQYFGPGTRLTVT.

The chain is built from TRBV11-3 and TRBJ2-7; D is possibly TRBD2 (6 bases). Germline V gene data show CDR1 as SGHNT and CDR2 as YENEEA. The CDR3 loop spans 17 amino acids. The V and J ends lost 1 base and 2 bases respectively, with 18 bases between them. The CDR3 loop reads CASSLGGAGAGTYEQYF. The CDR3, as DNA: TGTGCCAGCAGCTTAGGCGGGGCCGGAGCGGGCACCTACGAGCAGTACTTC.

J is TRBJ1-1 and V is TRBV6-7; the D is unclear. TRBV6-7 is assigned to the ORF class and has an uncertain function. The V end was cut by 2 bases, the J end by 7 bases, with 8 bases between. This CDR3 contains 12 residues. DNA of the CDR3: TGTGCCAGCAGTTACCTTCGGAGTGAAGCTTTCTTT. Its translation is CASSYLRSEAFF.

This clone has only one observation. The chain combines TRBV5-6 with TRBJ2-5; no firm D call. The length of the CDR3 is 13 residues. V dropped 0 bases and J dropped 3 bases, with 6 bases sitting between them. From germline, CDR1 is SGHDT and CDR2 YYEEEE. The CDR3 is CASSLVAEETQYF. The CDR3 coding sequence is TGTGCCAGCAGCTTGGTGGCCGAAGAGACCCAGTACTTC.